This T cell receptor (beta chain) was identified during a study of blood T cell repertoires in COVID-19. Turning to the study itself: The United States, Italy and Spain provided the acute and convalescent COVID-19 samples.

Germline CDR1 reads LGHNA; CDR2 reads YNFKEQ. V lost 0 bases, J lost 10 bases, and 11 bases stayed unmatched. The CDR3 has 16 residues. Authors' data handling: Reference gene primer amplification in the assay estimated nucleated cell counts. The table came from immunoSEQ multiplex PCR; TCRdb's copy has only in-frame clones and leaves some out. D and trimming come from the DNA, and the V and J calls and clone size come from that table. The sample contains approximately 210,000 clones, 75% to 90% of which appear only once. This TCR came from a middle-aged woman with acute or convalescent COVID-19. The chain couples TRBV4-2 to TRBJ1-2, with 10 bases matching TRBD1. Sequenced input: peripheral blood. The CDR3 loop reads CASSQDRTGQGSSYTF. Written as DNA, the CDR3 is TGTGCCAGCAGCCAAGATCGTACGGGACAGGGGTCCTCCTACACCTTC.